A single sample gave rise to the 20 T cell receptor beta chains below, sequenced in a study of blood T cell repertoires in COVID-19. Sequencing used immunoSEQ multiplex PCR; TCRdb keeps in-frame clones, though not all of them. The table shows about 50,000 clones, with 85% to 95% occurring only once. The sequenced material came from peripheral blood. These TCRs come from a woman older than 75 with acute or convalescent COVID-19.

This chain connects TRBV11-3 to TRBJ2-3, with 7 bases aligning to TRBD2. Trimming removed 2 bases from V and 5 bases from J; junction bases left unmatched: 13. This CDR3 has 17 amino acids. The germline V gene has CDR1 SGHNT and CDR2 YENEEA. CDR3 coding DNA: TGTGCCAGCAGCTTATCGTCTCGGGGTGCGGGGGAAGATACGCAGTATTTT. The encoded protein is CASSLSSRGAGEDTQYF.

The chain couples TRBV27 to TRBJ2-7, with a possible D match to TRBD2 (6 bases). The CDR3 spans 13 residues. Trimming took off 2 bases at V and 4 bases at J, with 9 bases between the two ends. Germline-derived CDR1 and CDR2 are MNHEY and SMNVEV (reference sequence). CDR3 DNA: TGTGCCAGCAGTTTAAATGCGGGGTACGAGCAGTACTTC. Translating it yields CASSLNAGYEQYF.

The gene calls are TRBV7-9 and TRBJ1-6, with a weak D call TRBD1 (5 bases). The germline V and J ends were trimmed by 5 bases and 10 bases, with 18 bases remaining between them. This CDR3 contains 15 residues. CDR1 is SEHNR and CDR2 is FQNEAQ in the germline V gene (reference sequence). CDR3 DNA: TGTGCCAGCAGCCACCCGGGACGAGCGGGGTCACCCCTCCACTTT. Its translation: CASSHPGRAGSPLHF.

V and J are TRBV3-1 (or the pseudogene TRBV3-2) and TRBJ2-1; the match to TRBD1 covers 10 bases. The ends lost 4 bases at V and 6 bases at J; junction bases unmatched: 18. The CDR3 length is 19 residues. Germline lookup yields CDR1 LGHDT and CDR2 YNNKEL (reference sequence). For the CDR3, the DNA is TGTGCCAGCAGCCTCGGGGGGCGGGGGCGACAGGGGGCAATCAATGAGCAGTTCTTC. This translates into CASSLGGRGRQGAINEQFF.

V gene TRBV5-4 combines with J gene TRBJ1-2; D uncertain. Trimming pared 0 bases from V and 3 bases from J, leaving 6 bases between. CDR3 length equals 13 residues. The germline gives CDR1 SGHNT, CDR2 YYREEE (reference sequence). CDR3 nucleotide sequence: TGTGCCAGCAGCTTGGTGCAGGACTATGGCTACACCTTC. Its protein is CASSLVQDYGYTF.

J is TRBJ1-2 and V is TRBV7-2, with a possible D match to TRBD1 (5 bases). Trimming removed 4 bases from V and 4 bases from J, with 16 bases in between. This CDR3 region has 15 residues. The germline V gene has CDR1 SGHTA and CDR2 FQGNSA. The CDR3 DNA reads as TGTGCCAGCAGCTCACAATCGACAGACCCCTATGGCTACACCTTC. The encoded protein is CASSSQSTDPYGYTF. The variable domain in full, with the rest retrieved from reference TRBV7-2 and TRBJ1-2, is GAGVSQSPSNKVTEKGKDVELRCDPISGHTALYWYRQSLGQGLEFLIYFQGNSAPDKSGLPSDRFSAERTGGSVSTLTIQRTQQEDSAVYLCASSSQSTDPYGYTFGSGTRLTVV.

V gene TRBV21-1 combines with J gene TRBJ2-5; the table's D call of TRBD1 was not tested on the DNA. TRBV21-1 is labeled a pseudogene. The CDR3 consists of 17 residues. CDR3: CASSKAGTGSTQETQYF. CDR3 nucleotide sequence: TGTGCCAGCAGCAAAGCGGGGACAGGGTCGACCCAAGAGACCCAGTACTTC.

The chain recombines TRBV18 with TRBJ1-1, with no clear D. The ends were cut back, 3 bases at V and 3 bases at J, with 8 bases in the middle. The CDR3 spans 13 residues. Germline V gene data show CDR1 as KGHSH and CDR2 as LQKENI. CDR3 sequence: CASSPPPDTEAFF. CDR3 in DNA: TGTGCCAGCTCACCCCCCCCGGACACTGAAGCTTTCTTT.

A few counts support this clone. The J gene is TRBJ2-1, the V gene TRBV24-1; D ambiguous. The germline gives CDR1 KGHDR, CDR2 SFDVKD. V was clipped by 3 bases and J by 0 bases, with 23 bases between them. The CDR3 totals 20 residues. Here the CDR3 DNA reads TGTGCCACCAGTGATCCGGTCGGGTCTAGAGCCTCAAGCTCCTACAATGAGCAGTTCTTC. Protein product: CATSDPVGSRASSSYNEQFF.

This CDR3 is CASSLGAGEAFF. The CDR3 DNA follows: TGTGCCAGCAGCTTAGGCGCCGGTGAAGCTTTCTTT. This rearrangement joins TRBV11-2 to TRBJ1-1; D remains ambiguous. Trimming cost V 1 base and J 7 bases, with 7 bases left between them. The V gene's germline CDR1 is SGHAT and CDR2 FQNNGV. The CDR3 runs to 12 residues.

The chain recombines TRBV5-8 with TRBJ1-5; 8 positions match TRBD1. Trimming at V came to 4 bases and at J to 6 bases, leaving 9 bases not matched to a gene. Germline CDR1 is SGHTS and CDR2 is YDEGEE. The CDR3 runs 15 residues. The CDR3 spells CASSARTGKGQPQHF. The CDR3 nucleotides are TGTGCCAGCAGCGCCCGGACAGGGAAGGGTCAGCCCCAGCATTTT.

The chain joins TRBV2 to TRBJ1-3; D is perhaps TRBD1 (6 bases). V lost 5 bases to trimming and J lost 2 bases, with 10 bases between them. Germline V lookup: CDR1 SNHLY, CDR2 FYNNEI. CDR3 length: 14 amino acids. The CDR3, as DNA: TGTGCCAGCAGTTTGGACAGTGCTGGAAACACCATATATTTT. Protein sequence: CASSLDSAGNTIYF.

On this clone: Other DNA sequences in this sample translate to the same CDR3. The chain couples TRBV18 to TRBJ1-1; no definite D call. There are 13 residues in the CDR3. Per the germline V gene, CDR1 is KGHSH and CDR2 is LQKENI. The V end lost 2 bases, the J end lost 1 base, and 5 bases lay between the germline ends. The CDR3 loop is CASSPGQNTEAFF. DNA of the CDR3: TGTGCCAGCTCACCAGGCCAGAACACTGAAGCTTTCTTT.

V is TRBV5-1 and J is TRBJ2-5, with a tentative D call TRBD2 (7 bases). The V end lost 4 bases, the J end lost 1 base, and 14 bases lay between the germline ends. This CDR3 has 15 amino acids. Germline V gene data show CDR1 as SGHRS and CDR2 as YFSETQ. CDR3 nucleotide sequence: TGCGCCAGCAGCCCGAGGGGGGGGACCCAAGAGACCCAGTACTTC. Translation: CASSPRGGTQETQYF.

The chain employs TRBV30 and TRBJ1-2; 9 bases match TRBD1. The CDR3 totals 14 residues. Germline trimming cut 2 bases from V and 6 bases from J; bases unmatched to any gene: 7. Germline V gene data show CDR1 as GTSNPN and CDR2 as SVGIG (reference sequence). CDR3 sequence (DNA): TGTGCCTGGAGTCTTGGACAGGGGTGGGATGGCTACACCTTC. This encodes CAWSLGQGWDGYTF.

V usage is TRBV7-3 and J usage is TRBJ1-4; D gene ambiguous. The CDR3 is 15 residues long. The V end was cut by 5 bases, the J end by 5 bases, with 15 bases between. The V gene's germline CDR1 is SGHTA and CDR2 FQGTGA. The CDR3 DNA sequence: TGTGCCAGCAGCCCGGGGTCCCAAGTAAATGAAAAACTGTTTTTT. Translated: CASSPGSQVNEKLFF.

The chain recombines TRBV4-1 with TRBJ2-5; no clear D gene. The V end lost 0 bases, the J end lost 5 bases, and 7 bases lay between the germline ends. Germline loops: CDR1 MGHRA, CDR2 YSYEKL. The CDR3 totals 13 residues. The CDR3 here is CASSQDTRETQYF. The CDR3, as DNA: TGCGCCAGCAGCCAAGACACCCGGGAGACCCAGTACTTC.

This chain connects TRBV29-1 to TRBJ2-5; D is possibly TRBD2 (6 bases). The V end lost 4 bases, the J end lost 3 bases, and 15 bases lay between the germline ends. This CDR3 has 14 amino acids. Germline CDR1 and CDR2: SQVTM and ANQGSEA. CDR3 amino acids: CSVGRDLVKETQYF. CDR3 nucleotides: TGCAGCGTTGGCCGGGACTTGGTGAAAGAGACCCAGTACTTC.

The rearrangement links TRBV4-3 to TRBJ1-2, with unresolved D. The CDR3 spans 16 residues. The V and J ends lost 1 base and 4 bases respectively, with 16 bases between them. Germline-derived CDR1 and CDR2 are LGHNA and YSLEER. CDR3 sequence (DNA): TGCGCCAGCAGCCAAGTACTGGTATCCGGAGGCTATGGCTACACCTTC. Its protein product is CASSQVLVSGGYGYTF.

The rearrangement uses TRBV11-2 and TRBJ1-2; 8 bases match TRBD1. The CDR3 has 15 residues. The V gene end was trimmed by 0 bases and the J gene end by 4 bases; junction bases not matched to a gene: 4. The germline V gene encodes CDR1 SGHAT and CDR2 FQNNGV. The CDR3 loop reads CASSLDPGGRYGYTF. The CDR3 DNA is TGTGCCAGCAGCTTAGACCCAGGGGGCCGCTATGGCTACACCTTC.